The 10 T cell receptor beta chains presented below share a single source sample, sequenced in a study of early T cells in non-severe SARS-CoV-2 infection. TCRdb used MiXCR to reprocess the 5' RACE reads, holding one entry per CDR3 protein. The data hold approximately 68,000 distinct CDR3 sequences, with roughly a tenth observed a single time. The sample was whole blood, taken at baseline. These receptors came from an adult who was a healthcare worker with PCR-confirmed SARS-CoV-2 infection or an uninfected control (not recorded which).

This clonotype occurred many times. This chain uses TRBV20-1 with TRBJ2-3, with 10 bases matching TRBD2. V gave up 5 bases and J gave up 4 bases; unmatched junction bases: 6. From germline, CDR1 is DFQATT and CDR2 SNEGSKA (reference sequence). This CDR3 has 14 residues. The CDR3 DNA follows: TGCAGTGCTTCTAGCGGGGGAAACGCAGATACGCAGTATTTT. Amino acid sequence: CSASSGGNADTQYF.

This clonotype was observed a few times. The gene calls are TRBV4-2 and TRBJ2-7, with D possibly being TRBD1 (6 bases). Trimming pared 1 base from V and 2 bases from J, leaving 6 bases between. Looked up from germline, CDR1 is LGHNA and CDR2 is YNFKEQ. The CDR3 contains 13 residues. The CDR3 loop reads CASSQGDTYEQYF. Written as DNA, the CDR3 is TGTGCCAGCAGCCAAGGGGACACCTACGAGCAGTACTTC.

The chain joins TRBV4-1 to TRBJ2-3; TRBD2 matches at 9 bases. The trim removed 1 base at V and 4 bases at J, leaving 6 bases unmatched. The CDR3 extends over 16 amino acids. The germline V gene encodes CDR1 MGHRA and CDR2 YSYEKL. The CDR3 region is CASSQVSGGYADTQYF. CDR3 nucleotide sequence: TGCGCCAGCAGCCAAGTTAGCGGGGGATACGCAGATACGCAGTATTTT.

This clonotype occurred many times. The chain joins TRBV20-1 to TRBJ1-4, with TRBD1 as a possible D gene (5 bases). Germline CDR1 and CDR2: DFQATT and SNEGSKA (reference sequence). There are 14 residues in the CDR3. Deletions cut 6 bases from V and 8 bases from J, with 19 bases between. The CDR3 coding sequence is TGCAGTGCCCGGCAGACGGGGAGGGGAGAAAAACTGTTTTTT. Its translation: CSARQTGRGEKLFF.

The chain combines TRBV6-5 with TRBJ1-2, with D unclear. Germline assignment: CDR1 MNHEY and CDR2 SVGAGI. CDR3 length equals 12 residues. Between the trimmed V and J ends, which lost 6 bases and 5 bases, there was a span of 10 bases. The CDR3 region is CASSPRRYGYTF. In DNA, the CDR3 is TGTGCCAGCAGCCCCCGCCGATATGGCTACACCTTC.

This clonotype was recorded at least ten times. V and J are TRBV4-1 and TRBJ2-1; 8 nucleotides line up with TRBD1. The CDR3 totals 16 residues. Per the germline V gene, CDR1 is MGHRA and CDR2 is YSYEKL. Trimming cost V 1 base and J 8 bases; bases outside gene matches: 10. CDR3 loop: CASSQGRQGAFDEQFF. Here the CDR3 DNA reads TGCGCCAGCAGCCAAGGGCGCCAGGGGGCTTTCGATGAGCAGTTCTTC.

At least ten counts were recorded for this clonotype. The CDR3: CASSLGGTSYEQYF. CDR3 sequence (DNA): TGTGCCAGCAGCCTAGGTGGCACCTCCTACGAGCAGTACTTC. The chain combines TRBV12-3 or TRBV12-4 with TRBJ2-7; no clear D gene. This CDR3 is built from 14 residues. Trimming pared 6 bases from V and 0 bases from J, leaving 12 bases between.

The chain employs TRBV29-1 and TRBJ2-5, with 10 positions matching TRBD2. The germline gives CDR1 SQVTM, CDR2 ANQGSEA. CDR3 size: 11 residues. Losses at the gene ends were 8 bases for V and 9 bases for J; bases not matched to a gene: 6. The CDR3 bases are TGCAGCTCTAGCGGGGGAGAACCCCAGTACTTC. Its translation: CSSSGGEPQYF.

V is TRBV29-1 and J is TRBJ2-1, with D perhaps TRBD1 or TRBD2 (5 bases each). V was shortened by 8 bases and J by 8 bases, with 22 bases between the two germline ends. The CDR3 runs to 14 residues. Germline V gene data show CDR1 as SQVTM and CDR2 as ANQGSEA. CDR3 in DNA: TGCAGCTCCGGGCGGAGCGGAAGAGGGGATGAGCAGTTCTTC. This gives the protein CSSGRSGRGDEQFF.

The chain is built from TRBV29-1 and TRBJ2-7; TRBD2 aligns across 7 bases. V gave up 0 bases and J gave up 1 base; unmatched junction bases: 6. There are 15 residues in the CDR3. CDR1 and CDR2 (germline): SQVTM, ANQGSEA. The CDR3 sequence: CSVEEGEGSSYEQYF. DNA for the CDR3: TGCAGCGTTGAAGAGGGGGAGGGTAGTTCCTACGAGCAGTACTTC.